Following are 13 T cell receptor beta chains from one sample sequenced in a study of cytomegalovirus exposure and HLA in healthy donors. The table came from immunoSEQ multiplex PCR; TCRdb's copy has only in-frame clones and leaves some out. Counted here are over 150,000 clones, about four fifths occurring once; the ten biggest clones make up around 2.8%. The sequencing sample was made of PBMCs. The receptors were gathered from a woman aged 18-35 years in good health and CMV-seropositive.

This clone was detected once. J is TRBJ1-1 and V is TRBV7-6, with D possibly TRBD1 on 6 matching bases. The ends were cut back, 4 bases at V and 3 bases at J, with 18 bases in the middle. The CDR3 has 16 amino acids. Germline V gene sequence: CDR1 SGHVS, CDR2 FNYEAQ. CDR3 protein: CASSSSGGARDTEAFF. CDR3 nucleotide sequence: TGTGCCAGCAGCTCCAGCGGGGGGGCAAGGGACACTGAAGCTTTCTTT.

The rearrangement joins TRBV5-1 to TRBJ2-4; 7 bases are shared with TRBD1. V dropped 5 bases and J dropped 0; count of bases not matched to a gene: 5. CDR3 length: 15 residues. Germline CDR1 reads SGHRS; CDR2 reads YFSETQ. CDR3 amino acids: CASRTGILAKNIQYF. For the CDR3, the DNA is TGCGCCAGCAGGACAGGGATTCTAGCCAAAAACATTCAGTACTTC.

The V call is TRBV28, the J call TRBJ2-5; 10 bases agree with TRBD2. Trimming at V came to 3 bases and at J to 1 base, leaving 14 bases not matched to a gene. Germline V lookup: CDR1 MDHEN, CDR2 SYDVKM. The CDR3 is 19 amino acids. The CDR3 loop is CASSFSASGGPGVQETQYF. DNA of the CDR3: TGTGCCAGCAGTTTTTCGGCTAGCGGGGGCCCCGGGGTCCAAGAGACCCAGTACTTC.

The chain employs TRBV7-8 and TRBJ1-5, with 9 bases matching TRBD1. V shed 5 bases and J 7 bases; nucleotides not matched to a gene: 6. Looked up from germline, CDR1 is SGHVS and CDR2 is FQNEAQ. The CDR3 sequence is 14 residues long. The CDR3 bases are TGTGCCAGCAGCGATGGACAGGGGAGGCAGCCCCAGCATTTT. This gives the protein CASSDGQGRQPQHF.

The V gene is TRBV27, the J gene TRBJ2-2; 10 bases are a match to TRBD1. Trimming at V came to 6 bases and at J to 6 bases, leaving 4 bases not matched to a gene. Germline CDR1 reads MNHEY; CDR2 reads SMNVEV (reference sequence). This CDR3 comprises 14 residues. The CDR3 protein is CASRRGTGAGELFF. CDR3 DNA: TGTGCCAGCAGACGGGGGACAGGGGCCGGGGAGCTGTTTTTT.

The chain combines TRBV27 with TRBJ2-2, with 9 bases fitting TRBD1. CDR1 MNHEY and CDR2 SMNVEV come from the germline V gene (reference sequence). V dropped 5 bases and J dropped 4; count of bases not matched to a gene: 8. The CDR3 sequence is 16 residues long. This chain's CDR3 is CASSPDGTGSTGELFF. The CDR3 coding sequence is TGTGCCAGCAGTCCGGACGGGACAGGGAGCACCGGGGAGCTGTTTTTT.

This sequence joins TRBV6-1 and TRBJ2-1; 8 nucleotides agree with TRBD1. Germline V CDR1 and CDR2: MNHNS, SASEGT. The CDR3 totals 15 residues. V lost 7 bases to trimming and J lost 5 bases; unmatched junction nucleotides: 10. CDR3 region: CASTKGQAKNNEQFF. The CDR3 nucleotides are TGTGCCAGCACCAAGGGACAGGCGAAAAACAATGAGCAGTTCTTC.

The chain is built from TRBV6-1 and TRBJ2-7, with a tentative D call TRBD1 (6 bases). V dropped 10 bases and J dropped 2 bases, with 15 bases sitting between them. Germline V CDR1 and CDR2: MNHNS, SASEGT. The CDR3 is made up of 13 amino acids. CDR3 in DNA: TGTGCCACCCACGAAGGGGGTGCCTACGAGCAGTACTTC. This encodes CATHEGGAYEQYF.

Only one count was recorded for this clone. The rearrangement joins TRBV6-1 to TRBJ1-3; D may be TRBD1 (5 bases). The germline gives CDR1 MNHNS, CDR2 SASEGT. The CDR3 extends over 15 amino acids. V lost 4 bases to trimming and J lost 8 bases, with 18 bases between them. In DNA, the CDR3 is TGTGCCAGCAGTGTCCTCCCCGGGGGGGTCGACACCATATATTTT. Protein: CASSVLPGGVDTIYF.

This clone has only a few counts. The chain employs TRBV25-1 and TRBJ1-6; 9 positions match TRBD1. Germline CDR1 and CDR2: MGHDK and SYGVNS. V gave up 3 bases and J gave up 10 bases; unmatched junction bases: 7. The CDR3 spans 15 residues. CDR3 region: CASSDFGTGISPLHF. DNA of the CDR3: TGTGCCAGCAGTGATTTCGGGACAGGGATATCACCCCTCCACTTT.

The V and J genes are TRBV6-5 and TRBJ2-5; TRBD1 agrees at 8 bases. Germline V gene lookup returns CDR1 MNHEY and CDR2 SVGAGI. The CDR3 is 11 amino acids. Trimming cost V 2 bases and J 14 bases; bases outside gene matches: 4. The CDR3 sequence: CASSYRDRIYF. The CDR3 DNA follows: TGTGCCAGCAGTTACCGGGACAGGATTTACTTC.

The V and J genes are TRBV5-1 and TRBJ1-3; D possibly corresponds to TRBD1 (5 bases). The V end lost 4 bases, the J end lost 8 bases, and 19 bases lay between the germline ends. This CDR3 is built from 15 residues. Germline CDR1 is SGHRS and CDR2 is YFSETQ. The CDR3 nucleotides read TGCGCCAGCAGCGTTAACGGACACCCGGCGGACACCATATATTTT. This gives the protein CASSVNGHPADTIYF.

This sequence joins TRBV5-8 and TRBJ1-5; D gene ambiguous. Per the germline V gene, CDR1 is SGHTS and CDR2 is YDEGEE. This CDR3 region has 14 residues. V dropped 0 bases and J dropped 4 bases, with 8 bases sitting between them. The CDR3 nucleotides read TGTGCCAGCAGCTTGGAGAGCGTAAATCAGCCCCAGCATTTT. The encoded protein is CASSLESVNQPQHF.